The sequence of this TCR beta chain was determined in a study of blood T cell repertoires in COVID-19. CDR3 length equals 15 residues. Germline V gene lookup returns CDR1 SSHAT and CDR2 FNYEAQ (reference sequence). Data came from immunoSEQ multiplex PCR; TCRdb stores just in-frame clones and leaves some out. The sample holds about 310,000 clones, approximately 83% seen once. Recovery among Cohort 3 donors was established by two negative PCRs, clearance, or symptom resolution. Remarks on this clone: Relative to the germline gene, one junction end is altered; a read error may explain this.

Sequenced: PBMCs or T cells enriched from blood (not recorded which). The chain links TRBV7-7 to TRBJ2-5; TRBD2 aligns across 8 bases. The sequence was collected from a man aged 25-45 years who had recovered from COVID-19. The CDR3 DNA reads TGTGCTAGCAGCCGTAGCGGGGCGCCTCAAGAGACCCAGTACTTC. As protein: CASSRSGAPQETQYF.